Listed below are T cell receptor beta chains from one sample, sequenced in a study of radiotherapy plus CTLA-4 blockade in lung cancer. Data came from immunoSEQ multiplex PCR; TCRdb stores just in-frame clones and leaves some out. The sample consists of about 39,000 clones, roughly three quarters of them appearing once. Sequencing used peripheral blood, obtained from a patient treated with radiotherapy plus ipilimumab. Receptor source: a human donor with non-small cell lung cancer that progressed on radiotherapy plus ipilimumab. CDR3s include the opening cysteine and the closing phenylalanine or tryptophan. The D gene is left open where the match is weak. Some rows have no size entry. The others give once, few or many, or a class for an expanded clone.

len	v_gene	d_gene	abundance	j_gene	CDR3aa	CDR3nt
19	TRBV14	TRBD2	-	TRBJ2-2	CASSQDSLAGALLTGELFF	TGTGCCAGCAGCCAAGACTCCCTAGCGGGGGCCCTACTCACCGGGGAGCTGTTTTTT
13	TRBV7-9	TRBD1	-	TRBJ2-1	CASSAGQDWEQFF	TGTGCCAGCAGCGCGGGACAGGATTGGGAGCAGTTCTTC
15	TRBV19	TRBD1	once	TRBJ1-5	CASSIDGQGRQPQHF	TGTGCCAGTAGTATAGATGGACAGGGGAGGCAGCCCCAGCATTTT
15	TRBV7-2	TRBD2	-	TRBJ2-3	CASSRSGGAVDTQYF	TGTGCCAGCAGTCGAAGCGGGGGGGCGGTAGATACGCAGTATTTT
12	TRBV2	TRBD1	once	TRBJ1-2	CASRGGVYGYTF	TGTGCCAGCAGAGGGGGCGTATATGGCTACACCTTC
16	TRBV4-1	-	-	TRBJ2-3	CASSQRAGASTDTQYF	TGCGCCAGCAGCCAACGTGCGGGGGCTAGCACAGATACGCAGTATTTT
18	TRBV11-2	TRBD2	-	TRBJ2-7	CASSWRGGLAGVSYEQYF	TGTGCCAGCAGCTGGCGAGGTGGACTAGCGGGGGTCTCCTACGAGCAGTACTTC
14	TRBV5-1	-	-	TRBJ2-6	CASQDSSGANVLTF	TGCGCCAGCCAGGACAGTTCTGGGGCCAACGTCCTGACTTTC
14	TRBV9	TRBD2	-	TRBJ2-3	CASGRGEGTDTQYF	TGTGCCAGCGGCCGGGGGGAGGGCACAGATACGCAGTATTTT
15	TRBV9	-	-	TRBJ1-4	CASSSAGVTNEKLFF	TGTGCCAGCAGCTCGGCAGGGGTGACTAATGAAAAACTGTTTTTT
14	TRBV2	TRBD1	-	TRBJ1-2	CASRRTGARSGYTF	TGTGCCAGCAGGAGGACAGGGGCGAGGTCTGGCTACACCTTC
12	TRBV27	TRBD2	-	TRBJ2-1	CASTTSGGPQFF	TGTGCCAGCACTACTAGCGGGGGTCCTCAGTTCTTC
13	TRBV27	-	-	TRBJ1-2	CASSPHLNYGYTF	TGTGCCAGCAGCCCACACCTTAACTATGGCTACACCTTC
16	TRBV5-1	TRBD1	-	TRBJ1-2	CASSLGGAQGAYGYTF	TGCGCCAGCAGCTTGGGGGGGGCCCAGGGGGCCTATGGCTACACCTTC
15	TRBV6-1	TRBD1	-	TRBJ2-5	CASSPGQGARETQYF	TGTGCCAGCAGCCCGGGACAGGGGGCTCGGGAGACCCAGTACTTC
16	TRBV6-6	TRBD1	once	TRBJ2-3	CASRPGQGALTDTQYF	TGTGCCAGCAGACCTGGACAGGGGGCCCTCACAGATACGCAGTATTTT
14	TRBV11-2	-	-	TRBJ2-7	CASSRLQGPYEQYF	TGTGCCAGCAGCCGATTACAGGGCCCCTACGAGCAGTACTTC
18	TRBV4-3	TRBD2	-	TRBJ2-1	CASSQRTSGGASYNEQFF	TGCGCCAGCAGCCAACGTACTAGCGGGGGGGCCTCCTACAATGAGCAGTTCTTC
16	TRBV4-1	-	-	TRBJ2-1	CASSRGLYSSYNEQFF	TGCGCCAGCAGCCGGGGACTGTATAGCTCCTACAATGAGCAGTTCTTC
15	TRBV7-2	TRBD2	-	TRBJ2-7	CASSRGGLAYSEQYF	TGTGCCAGCAGCCGGGGGGGACTAGCATACTCCGAGCAGTACTTC
14	TRBV2	-	-	TRBJ1-2	CASSNLGPLYGYTF	TGTGCCAGCAGTAATTTGGGGCCTCTCTATGGCTACACCTTC
13	TRBV25-1	-	-	TRBJ1-1	CASSDPGEPRAFF	TGTGCCAGCAGTGATCCGGGGGAGCCGCGAGCTTTCTTT
14	TRBV6-1	TRBD1	-	TRBJ1-1	CASSPRTGNTEAFF	TGTGCCAGCAGTCCAAGGACAGGGAACACTGAAGCTTTCTTT
11	TRBV7-9	-	-	TRBJ2-1	CASSRHNEQFF	TGTGCCAGCAGCCGTCACAATGAGCAGTTCTTC
12	TRBV19	-	-	TRBJ1-2	CASSRGAYGYTF	TGTGCCAGTAGTCGTGGGGCCTATGGCTACACCTTC
18	TRBV4-2	TRBD2	few	TRBJ2-5	CASSQEPSSGRRQETQYF	TGTGCCAGCAGCCAAGAACCGTCTAGCGGGAGACGCCAAGAGACCCAGTACTTC
15	TRBV25-1	TRBD2	-	TRBJ2-5	CASRLLAGGLETQYF	TGTGCCAGCAGGCTTCTAGCGGGGGGCTTGGAGACCCAGTACTTC
15	TRBV6-5	TRBD2	-	TRBJ2-3	CASTNMRGGTDTQYF	TGTGCCAGCACAAACATGCGGGGGGGCACAGATACGCAGTATTTT
12	TRBV27	TRBD1	-	TRBJ1-1	CASRGQGAAAFF	TGTGCCAGCAGGGGACAGGGGGCGGCAGCTTTCTTT
14	TRBV5-1	-	few	TRBJ2-2	CASSPGHNTGELFF	TGCGCCAGCAGTCCGGGACACAACACCGGGGAGCTGTTTTTT
15	TRBV9	-	few	TRBJ2-1	CASSVDEDWLNEQFF	TGTGCCAGCAGCGTAGATGAGGACTGGTTGAATGAGCAGTTCTTC
16	TRBV5-1	TRBD2	-	TRBJ2-1	CASSALGAGGPGEQFF	TGCGCCAGCAGCGCCTTGGGCGCGGGGGGGCCGGGTGAGCAGTTCTTC
16	TRBV19	TRBD1	-	TRBJ1-5	CASSVPGQGDREPQHF	TGTGCCAGTAGTGTACCGGGACAGGGGGACCGGGAGCCCCAGCATTTT
13	TRBV7-2	-	few	TRBJ2-1	CASSKQGNNEQFF	TGTGCCAGCAGCAAACAGGGAAACAATGAGCAGTTCTTC
16	TRBV6-5	-	-	TRBJ2-3	CASSYSKPGQADTQYF	TGTGCCAGCAGTTACTCGAAGCCTGGTCAAGCAGATACGCAGTATTTT
11	TRBV28	TRBD1	few	TRBJ2-4	CASSLQGPKYF	TGTGCCAGCAGCCTACAGGGGCCAAAGTACTTC
15	TRBV9	TRBD2	once	TRBJ2-5	CASSVSGGGQETQYF	TGTGCCAGCAGCGTTAGCGGGGGGGGACAAGAGACCCAGTACTTC
15	TRBV15	TRBD1	-	TRBJ2-1	CATSKGRGRVVEQFF	TGTGCCACCAGCAAGGGCAGGGGGCGAGTGGTTGAGCAGTTCTTC
12	TRBV10-3	-	-	TRBJ1-1	CAISAGWDEAFF	TGTGCCATCAGTGCAGGGTGGGATGAAGCTTTCTTT
14	TRBV7-9	-	few	TRBJ1-1	CASSLKGGKAEAFF	TGTGCCAGCAGCTTAAAGGGGGGGAAGGCTGAAGCTTTCTTT
15	TRBV27	-	-	TRBJ1-5	CASRAGIISNQPQHF	TGTGCCAGCAGAGCAGGGATAATTAGCAATCAGCCCCAGCATTTT
14	TRBV29-1	-	few	TRBJ1-1	CSVEVGQRGTEAFF	TGCAGCGTTGAAGTGGGACAAAGGGGCACTGAAGCTTTCTTT
12	TRBV7-7	-	-	TRBJ2-7	CASRYREWEQYF	TGTGCTAGCAGATACAGGGAGTGGGAGCAGTACTTC
14	TRBV5-1	TRBD2	-	TRBJ2-2	CASSTGLVGGELFF	TGCGCCAGCAGCACGGGACTAGTCGGCGGGGAGCTGTTTTTT
13	TRBV11-2	TRBD1	once	TRBJ1-1	CASSWTGLTEAFF	TGTGCCAGCAGCTGGACAGGGTTGACTGAAGCTTTCTTT
13	TRBV7-3	-	-	TRBJ1-2	CASSLGATYGYTF	TGTGCCAGCAGCCTGGGGGCGACCTATGGCTACACCTTC
15	TRBV7-8	TRBD1	-	TRBJ1-5	CASSLSAQGTAPQHF	TGTGCCAGCAGCTTATCGGCACAGGGGACAGCGCCCCAGCATTTT
15	TRBV9	-	once	TRBJ2-3	CASSGNSGSTDTQYF	TGTGCCAGCAGTGGTAATAGCGGATCCACAGATACGCAGTATTTT
16	TRBV2	TRBD1	-	TRBJ1-3	CATRDRGRISGNTIYF	TGTGCCACCAGGGACAGGGGGCGTATCTCGGGAAACACCATATATTTT
16	TRBV12-5	TRBD1	-	TRBJ1-1	CASGWGQGGMNTEAFF	TGTGCTAGTGGTTGGGGACAGGGAGGGATGAACACTGAAGCTTTCTTT
15	TRBV5-1	-	-	TRBJ1-1	CASRQVGGPNTEAFF	TGCGCCAGCAGACAGGTGGGGGGGCCGAACACTGAAGCTTTCTTT
13	TRBV2	-	many	TRBJ1-5	CASSRDSNQPQHF	TGTGCCAGCAGTCGGGATAGCAATCAGCCCCAGCATTTT
16	TRBV11-2	TRBD2	-	TRBJ2-5	CASSHHWLAGAETQYF	TGTGCCAGCAGCCACCATTGGCTAGCGGGGGCGGAGACCCAGTACTTC
12	TRBV28	-	few	TRBJ1-2	CLSRGFNYGYTF	TGTTTATCCCGGGGGTTCAACTATGGCTACACCTTC
14	TRBV11-3	-	-	TRBJ2-1	CASSLDTSRNEQFF	TGTGCCAGCAGCTTAGATACTAGCAGGAATGAGCAGTTCTTC
15	TRBV28	-	few	TRBJ1-5	CASSEGQLGNQPQHF	TGTGCCAGCAGCGAAGGACAGTTAGGCAATCAGCCCCAGCATTTT
17	TRBV11-3	TRBD2	few	TRBJ2-3	CASSLALGGGSTDTQYF	TGTGCCAGCAGCTTAGCCCTCGGGGGAGGGAGCACAGATACGCAGTATTTT
16	TRBV11-2	-	-	TRBJ2-7	CASSRDWLAAGGEQYF	TGTGCCAGCAGCCGTGATTGGCTCGCGGCTGGTGGCGAGCAGTACTTC
15	TRBV18	TRBD1	-	TRBJ1-2	CASSPWDREIYGYTF	TGTGCCAGCTCACCATGGGACAGGGAGATCTATGGCTACACCTTC
20	TRBV12-5	TRBD1	-	TRBJ1-3	CASGLLNDRGLRLSGNTIYF	TGTGCTAGTGGTTTGTTAAATGACAGGGGACTGAGGCTCTCTGGAAACACCATATATTTT